This TCR beta chain was captured by sequencing in a study of T cells in Graves' hyperthyroidism and ophthalmopathy. Study-level findings and limits: Separation of ophthalmopathy from stable hyperthyroidism was achieved by a 13 V-J model.

These patients, aged 18 to 65, had recently diagnosed hyperthyroidism lasting under 2 months. Exclusion followed for patients with uncontrolled infection, other autoimmune disease, pregnancy or lactation. Concerning this clonotype: As yet, its antigen is unknown. One base away lies a much larger clone, so this may be a sequencing read error.

CDR1 and CDR2 (germline): GTSNPN, SVGIG (reference sequence). This CDR3 spans 14 amino acids. RNA transcripts yielded amplified TCR beta CDR3 regions. HTBI primers were used for first-round RT-PCR of the TCR CDR3. TCRdb passed the multiplex PCR reads through MiXCR, listing each CDR3 protein once. The sample lists around 420,000 distinct CDR3 sequences, approximately 14% occurring once. The chain employs TRBV30 and TRBJ2-5, with 9 positions matching TRBD2. The sequence derives from a woman under 30 with Graves' hyperthyroidism. Sequencing used blood. The chain's CDR3 is CACSTSGNQETLYF. DNA for the CDR3: TGTGCCTGTTCGACTAGCGGAAACCAAGAGACCCTGTACTTC.